This T cell receptor (beta chain) is drawn from a study of control samples from healthy donors and cancer patients. The germline CDR1 and CDR2 sequences are SGDLS and YYNGEE. V was trimmed by 2 bases and J by 2 bases, leaving 8 bases between them. The length of the CDR3 is 14 residues. TCRdb's copy holds only in-frame clones and misses some; the assay was immunoSEQ multiplex PCR. The table has roughly 170,000 clones, just under 95% seen once. Specimen: blood. The source is a woman aged 55 to 70 in good health. The rearrangement links TRBV9 to TRBJ1-3; unclear D gene. This CDR3 reads CASSVDMTGNTIYF. The CDR3 DNA sequence: TGTGCCAGCAGCGTCGACATGACTGGAAACACCATATATTTT.